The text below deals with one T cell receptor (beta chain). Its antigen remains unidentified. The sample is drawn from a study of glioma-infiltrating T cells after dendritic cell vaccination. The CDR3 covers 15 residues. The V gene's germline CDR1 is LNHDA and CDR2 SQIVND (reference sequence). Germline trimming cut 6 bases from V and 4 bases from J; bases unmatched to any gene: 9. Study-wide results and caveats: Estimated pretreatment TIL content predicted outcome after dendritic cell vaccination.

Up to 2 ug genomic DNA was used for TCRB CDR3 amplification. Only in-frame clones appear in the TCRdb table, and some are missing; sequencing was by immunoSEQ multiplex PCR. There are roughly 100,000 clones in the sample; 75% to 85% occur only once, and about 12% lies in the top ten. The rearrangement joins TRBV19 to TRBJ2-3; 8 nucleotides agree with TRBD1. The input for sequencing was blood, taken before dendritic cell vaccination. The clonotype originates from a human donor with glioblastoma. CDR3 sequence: CASSLGTGASDTQYF. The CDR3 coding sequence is TGTGCCAGTAGCCTAGGGACAGGAGCGTCAGATACGCAGTATTTT.